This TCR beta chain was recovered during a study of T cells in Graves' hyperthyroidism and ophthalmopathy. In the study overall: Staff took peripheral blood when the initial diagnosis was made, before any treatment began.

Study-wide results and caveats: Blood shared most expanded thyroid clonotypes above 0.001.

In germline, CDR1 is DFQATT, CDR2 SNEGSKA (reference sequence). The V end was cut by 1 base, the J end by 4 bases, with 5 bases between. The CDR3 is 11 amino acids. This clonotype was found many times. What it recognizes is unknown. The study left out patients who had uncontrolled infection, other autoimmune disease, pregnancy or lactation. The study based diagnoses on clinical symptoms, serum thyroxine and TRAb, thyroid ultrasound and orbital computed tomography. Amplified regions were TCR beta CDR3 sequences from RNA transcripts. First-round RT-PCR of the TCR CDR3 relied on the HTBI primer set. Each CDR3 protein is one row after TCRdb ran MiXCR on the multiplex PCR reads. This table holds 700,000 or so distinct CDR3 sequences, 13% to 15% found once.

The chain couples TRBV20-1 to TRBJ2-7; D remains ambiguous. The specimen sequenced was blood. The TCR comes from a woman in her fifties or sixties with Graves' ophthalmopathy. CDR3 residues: CSARGQYEQYF. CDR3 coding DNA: TGCAGTGCTAGAGGCCAGTACGAGCAGTACTTC.